Each of the 11 T cell receptor beta chains below was sequenced from the same sample in a study of blood T cell repertoires in COVID-19. Produced via immunoSEQ multiplex PCR; TCRdb's table is partial and in-frame only. This table holds roughly 40,000 clones, more than 85% found once. Sequences were obtained from peripheral blood. These receptor sequences come from a human donor in a cohort sampled during active COVID-19.

V and J are TRBV18 and TRBJ1-2, with 11 bases aligning to TRBD1. From germline, CDR1 is KGHSH and CDR2 LQKENI. The CDR3 runs to 16 residues. The trim removed 6 bases at V and 3 bases at J, leaving 9 bases unmatched. The CDR3 DNA sequence: TGTGCCAGCTCCCCTCCCGGGACAGGGGGGGACTATGGCTACACCTTC. Translating it yields CASSPPGTGGDYGYTF.

The rearrangement joins TRBV18 to TRBJ1-2, with 7 bases matching TRBD1. V lost 5 bases to trimming and J lost 9 bases; unmatched junction nucleotides: 18. The CDR3 consists of 16 residues. Germline CDR1 reads KGHSH; CDR2 reads LQKENI. The CDR3 sequence is CASSKDETRGSSSYTF. CDR3 in DNA: TGTGCCAGCTCAAAAGACGAGACCAGGGGGAGTTCAAGCTACACCTTC.

V and J are TRBV7-8 and TRBJ2-2; D is perhaps TRBD2 (6 bases). Germline assignment: CDR1 SGHVS and CDR2 FQNEAQ. There are 16 residues in the CDR3. V lost 4 bases to trimming and J lost 4 bases, with 16 bases between them. CDR3 DNA sequence: TGTGCCAGCAGCTCAGACACAGGAGGGATCACCGGGGAGCTGTTTTTT. This translates into CASSSDTGGITGELFF.

This chain uses TRBV2 with TRBJ1-2, with D possibly TRBD1 on 5 matching bases. V lost 6 bases and J lost 4, with 12 bases in between. The CDR3 sequence is 13 residues long. CDR1 is SNHLY and CDR2 is FYNNEI in the germline V gene. In DNA, the CDR3 is TGTGCCAGCAGAAGGGGTGGGGCCTATGGCTACACCTTC. Protein product: CASRRGGAYGYTF.

This chain connects TRBV7-2 to TRBJ2-3; D not resolved. V was clipped by 5 bases and J by 0 bases, with 12 bases between them. CDR1 is SGHTA and CDR2 is FQGNSA in the germline V gene. CDR3 length: 15 residues. The CDR3 protein is CASSHGYGSTDTQYF. The CDR3 bases are TGTGCCAGCAGCCACGGTTACGGTAGCACAGATACGCAGTATTTT.

This chain connects TRBV5-1 to TRBJ2-7; 9 bases map to TRBD1. Germline values: CDR1 SGHRS, CDR2 YFSETQ. Unmatched junction bases numbered 4, after V lost 2 bases and J lost 4 bases. The CDR3 runs to 14 residues. The CDR3: CASSFGTGTYEQYF. DNA of the CDR3: TGCGCCAGCAGCTTCGGGACAGGGACTTACGAGCAGTACTTC.

CDR3 loop: CASSYSGLDRAYGYTF. The DNA for the CDR3 is TGTGCCAGCAGTTACTCGGGGTTGGACAGGGCCTATGGCTACACCTTC. V is TRBV6-5 and J is TRBJ1-2; 8 nucleotides match TRBD1. CDR1 MNHEY and CDR2 SVGAGI come from the germline V gene. The junction had 7 bases not matched to a gene; V was cut back by 0 bases and J by 4 bases. The length of the CDR3 is 16 residues.

CDR3 sequence (DNA): TGTGCCAGCAGCAAGGGACTAGCGGGTGCCTACAATGAGCAGTTCTTC. Its protein is CASSKGLAGAYNEQFF. The chain has TRBV16 and TRBJ2-1; TRBD2 matches 12 bases. The germline V gene has CDR1 KGHSY and CDR2 FQNENV. J was trimmed by 2 bases and V by 5 bases; bases with no gene match: 4. The CDR3 runs to 16 residues.

The J gene is TRBJ2-3, the V gene TRBV18; 9 bases align to TRBD2. The CDR3 has 14 residues. Germline-derived CDR1 and CDR2 are KGHSH and LQKENI. Trimming at V came to 9 bases and at J to 2 bases, leaving 6 bases not matched to a gene. The CDR3 spells CASLGGRATDTQYF. For the CDR3, the DNA is TGTGCCAGTCTCGGCGGGAGGGCCACAGATACGCAGTATTTT. Supplemented by reference TRBV18 and TRBJ2-3, the full variable domain reads NAGVMQNPRHLVRRRGQEARLRCSPMKGHSHVYWYRQLPEEGLKFMVYLQKENIIDESGMPKERFSAEFPKEGPSILRIQQVVRGDSAAYFCASLGGRATDTQYFGPGTRLTVL.

The chain is built from TRBV2 and TRBJ2-1, with D unresolved. Germline V gene sequence: CDR1 SNHLY, CDR2 FYNNEI. The CDR3 consists of 14 residues. Trimming took off 4 bases at V and 2 bases at J, with 9 bases between the two ends. CDR3 bases: TGTGCCAGCAGTGCTGGCCCGACCTACAATGAGCAGTTCTTC. Its protein product is CASSAGPTYNEQFF.

The V and J genes are TRBV2 and TRBJ2-1; D perhaps matches TRBD1 (6 bases). The CDR3 is 15 amino acids. CDR1 and CDR2 from the germline V gene are SNHLY and FYNNEI. With 6 bases removed from V and 0 bases from J, the gap between germline ends came to 12 bases. The CDR3 DNA sequence: TGTGCCAGCAGACCGGACAGTAGCTCCTACAATGAGCAGTTCTTC. This codes for CASRPDSSSYNEQFF.